This T cell receptor beta chain was retrieved from a study of CD8+ T cells in alopecia areata. This clone came up a few times. Treatment meaning: oral pan-JAK inhibitor, 5-10 mg twice daily. V dropped 0 bases and J dropped 5 bases, with 17 bases sitting between them. The CDR3 length is 17 residues. Germline V gene sequence: CDR1 MGHRA, CDR2 YSYEKL. In each case, RNA was isolated and then reverse transcribed into cDNA as the sequencing template. Clones were sequenced by immunoSEQ multiplex PCR, and TCRdb holds only the in-frame ones, with some missing. The sample lists 150,000 to 200,000 clones, roughly 64% seen once, with roughly 12% in the top ten.

This receptor was identified in a human donor with alopecia areata. The specimen was CD8+ T cells sorted from blood, collected at week 24, from a patient treated with tofacitinib. The rearrangement uses TRBV4-1 and TRBJ2-1; no clear D gene. The CDR3 region is CASSQDPTRPGDNEQFF. The CDR3 DNA reads as TGCGCCAGCAGCCAAGACCCCACCCGCCCGGGCGACAATGAGCAGTTCTTC.